This TCR beta chain derives from a study of cytomegalovirus exposure and HLA in healthy donors. Researchers ran the PCR with 60 Vbeta and 13 Jbeta primers. Assay used: immunoSEQ multiplex PCR; TCRdb lists only in-frame clones, some missing. The table lists around 64,000 clones, about 60% of them singletons. V lost 6 bases, J lost 7 bases, and 7 bases stayed unmatched. CDR1 and CDR2 (germline): SGHDT, YYEEEE. This CDR3 has 14 residues. The TCR originated in a woman aged 50 to 60 in good health and CMV-seronegative. The genes are TRBV5-6 and TRBJ2-2; 9 nucleotides line up with TRBD1. Sequenced input: PBMCs. The CDR3 region has the DNA TGTGCCAGCACGGGACAGGGCAGGGGCGGGGAGCTGTTTTTT. It specifies CASTGQGRGGELFF.